The rows below give T cell receptor beta chains drawn from one sample of a study of cytomegalovirus exposure and HLA in healthy donors. Method: immunoSEQ multiplex PCR; TCRdb's copy keeps in-frame clones and lacks some. This repertoire shows 200,000 to 300,000 clones, 70% to 90% found once; its top ten account for 8%. The sequenced material came from PBMCs. These receptors were taken from a woman in her sixties in good health and CMV-seropositive. The CDR3 runs from the conserved cysteine through the conserved F or W. A D gene is named only where the DNA matches it firmly. Not all rows give a size; the values are once, few, many and, for expanded clones, a class.

d_gene: TRBD1; v_gene: TRBV7-9; abundance: .; j_gene: TRBJ1-2; CDR3nt: TGTTCCAGCGACAGGGAAGGCGATGGCTACACCTTC; CDR3aa: CSSDREGDGYTF
d_gene: TRBD2; v_gene: TRBV28; abundance: .; j_gene: TRBJ2-5; CDR3nt: TGTGCCACCATTGGCGGGAGGGAAGAGACCCAGTACTTC; CDR3aa: CATIGGREETQYF
d_gene: .; v_gene: TRBV18; abundance: .; j_gene: TRBJ1-4; CDR3nt: TGTGCCAGCTCACCAAATACGGGGGAACAGGCTAATGAAAAACTGTTTTTT; CDR3aa: CASSPNTGEQANEKLFF
d_gene: .; v_gene: TRBV7-9; abundance: .; j_gene: TRBJ2-7; CDR3nt: TGTGCCAGCACCTCCGCGGCAGCATCCTACGAGCAGTACTTC; CDR3aa: CASTSAAASYEQYF
d_gene: TRBD1; v_gene: TRBV27; abundance: .; j_gene: TRBJ2-2; CDR3nt: TGTGCCAGCAGTTTAGATGGGACAGGGGCGTTCACCGGGGAGCTGTTTTTT; CDR3aa: CASSLDGTGAFTGELFF
d_gene: .; v_gene: TRBV4-1; abundance: .; j_gene: TRBJ2-1; CDR3nt: TGCGCCAGCAGCCAAGTTCCACTCGGGGTTTACAATGAGCAGTTCTTC; CDR3aa: CASSQVPLGVYNEQFF
d_gene: TRBD2; v_gene: TRBV2; abundance: .; j_gene: TRBJ2-5; CDR3nt: TGTGCCAGCAGGGCCCGGACTAGCGGGAGGGCCCGAGAGACCCAGTACTTC; CDR3aa: CASRARTSGRARETQYF
d_gene: .; v_gene: TRBV7-3; abundance: .; j_gene: TRBJ2-1; CDR3nt: TGTGCCAGCAGCTTAATGGGATCCGGAGGGAATGAGCAGTTCTTC; CDR3aa: CASSLMGSGGNEQFF
d_gene: TRBD2; v_gene: TRBV4-2; abundance: once; j_gene: TRBJ2-7; CDR3nt: TGTGCCAGCAGCCAAGTCCCTAGCGGGGAATCCTACGAGCAGTACTTC; CDR3aa: CASSQVPSGESYEQYF
d_gene: .; v_gene: TRBV10-3; abundance: .; j_gene: TRBJ1-2; CDR3nt: TGTGCCATCGGTCAGGGTTCTAACTATGGCTACACCTTC; CDR3aa: CAIGQGSNYGYTF
d_gene: TRBD1; v_gene: TRBV27; abundance: .; j_gene: TRBJ2-7; CDR3nt: TGTGCCAGCAGCACCTGGACAGGGATTGAGCAGTACTTC; CDR3aa: CASSTWTGIEQYF
d_gene: .; v_gene: TRBV19; abundance: .; j_gene: TRBJ1-4; CDR3nt: TGTGCCAGTAGTTTTGGTTTCGGGGATGAAAAACTGTTTTTT; CDR3aa: CASSFGFGDEKLFF
d_gene: .; v_gene: TRBV5-6; abundance: once; j_gene: TRBJ1-5; CDR3nt: TGTGCCAGCAGCTTGGGGGGGCGAGGCAATCAGCCCCAGCATTTT; CDR3aa: CASSLGGRGNQPQHF
d_gene: TRBD1; v_gene: TRBV4-1; abundance: .; j_gene: TRBJ2-1; CDR3nt: TGCGCCAGCAGCCACCGGGACAGGGACAATGAGCAGTTCTTC; CDR3aa: CASSHRDRDNEQFF
d_gene: .; v_gene: TRBV7-9; abundance: .; j_gene: TRBJ1-4; CDR3nt: TGTGCCAGCAGCCAGAGGGCGGAAAAACTGTTTTTT; CDR3aa: CASSQRAEKLFF
d_gene: TRBD1; v_gene: TRBV19; abundance: .; j_gene: TRBJ2-2; CDR3nt: TGTGCCAGTAGTATAGGACAGGGTGCCACCGGGGAGCTGTTTTTT; CDR3aa: CASSIGQGATGELFF
d_gene: TRBD2; v_gene: TRBV5-1; abundance: .; j_gene: TRBJ2-5; CDR3nt: TGCGCCAGCAGCGTGGTAGCGGGCGCCCAAGAGACCCAGTACTTC; CDR3aa: CASSVVAGAQETQYF
d_gene: TRBD2; v_gene: TRBV19; abundance: .; j_gene: TRBJ2-1; CDR3nt: TGTGCCAGTAGTATTAAGACTAGCGGGACGATTGAGCAGTTCTTC; CDR3aa: CASSIKTSGTIEQFF
d_gene: TRBD2; v_gene: TRBV19; abundance: .; j_gene: TRBJ2-1; CDR3nt: TGTGCCAGTAGTATCAAGGGGCTAGCGGGAGTCAATGAGCAGTTCTTC; CDR3aa: CASSIKGLAGVNEQFF
d_gene: .; v_gene: TRBV20-1; abundance: .; j_gene: TRBJ2-3; CDR3nt: TGCAGTGCTATTGACTCAGATACGCAGTATTTT; CDR3aa: CSAIDSDTQYF
d_gene: .; v_gene: TRBV28; abundance: .; j_gene: TRBJ2-3; CDR3nt: TGTGCCAGCAGCACGCGGGTAACAGATACGCAGTATTTT; CDR3aa: CASSTRVTDTQYF
d_gene: TRBD2; v_gene: TRBV28; abundance: .; j_gene: TRBJ2-7; CDR3nt: TGTGCCAGCAGTTTCCAGTGGTGGGGGACTAGCGGGAATGAGTACGAGCAGTACTTC; CDR3aa: CASSFQWWGTSGNEYEQYF
d_gene: .; v_gene: TRBV6-5; abundance: .; j_gene: TRBJ1-1; CDR3nt: TGTGCCAGCAGTTTAACAGGGTCCCCGAACACTGAAGCTTTCTTT; CDR3aa: CASSLTGSPNTEAFF
d_gene: .; v_gene: TRBV6-5; abundance: .; j_gene: TRBJ1-5; CDR3nt: TGTGCCAGCAGTAAGAGGGGGTGGGCAGCCCAGCATTTT; CDR3aa: CASSKRGWAAQHF